The 19 T cell receptor beta chains below come from one sample, sequenced in a study of regulatory T cells in long-lasting Graves disease. Arm-PCR of CDR3 regions and iRepertoire HTBI primers were used to build TCR beta libraries. TCRdb passed the multiplex PCR reads through MiXCR, listing each CDR3 protein once. The sample lists under 800,000 distinct CDR3 sequences, about 16% occurring once. Time point denoted: newly diagnosed GD, antithyroid drugs for less than 3 months. TCR sequences were obtained from RNA taken from PBMCs. The same sample was also studied in work on T cells in Graves' hyperthyroidism and ophthalmopathy.

This specimen was peripheral blood mononuclear cells (PBMCs), taken at new diagnosis, from a patient treated with antithyroid drugs. The receptor source for this set is a woman aged 25 to 39 with Graves disease.

In this sample, this clonotype turned up a few times. This chain joins TRBV28 and TRBJ1-3; D possibly corresponds to TRBD1 (5 bases). The CDR3 runs to 17 residues. Per the germline V gene, CDR1 is MDHEN and CDR2 is SYDVKM. The V end lost 8 bases, the J end lost 0 bases, and 20 bases lay between the germline ends. CDR3 coding DNA: TGTGCCAGCCAAAGCCCCACAGGAGCAAGCTCTGGAAACACCATATATTTT. It is translated as CASQSPTGASSGNTIYF.

This clonotype was seen many times. J is TRBJ1-2 and V is TRBV6-1; maybe TRBD1 (6 bases). Germline V gene data show CDR1 as MNHNS and CDR2 as SASEGT. CDR3 size: 13 residues. Trimming cost V 4 bases and J 8 bases, with 14 bases left between them. DNA for the CDR3: TGTGCCAGCAGTGCGACAGGCCCCGGGGGCTACACCTTC. Translated: CASSATGPGGYTF.

This clonotype was seen many times. This sequence joins TRBV9 and TRBJ1-1, with D uncertain. Germline CDR1 SGDLS, CDR2 YYNGEE. V lost 0 bases, J lost 5 bases, and 8 bases lay in between. CDR3 length equals 13 residues. The CDR3 reads CASSVAGDTEAFF. The CDR3 region has the DNA TGTGCCAGCAGCGTAGCTGGGGATACTGAAGCTTTCTTT.

There are many counts of this clonotype. This chain links TRBV6-1 with TRBJ2-5; TRBD2 matches 12 bases. Germline assignment: CDR1 MNHNS and CDR2 SASEGT. The CDR3 covers 16 residues. Unmatched junction bases numbered 6, after V lost 5 bases and J lost 2 bases. DNA for the CDR3: TGTGCCAGCAGTCGACTAGCGGGAGAGGGGCAAGAGACCCAGTACTTC. Its protein product is CASSRLAGEGQETQYF.

The chain carries TRBV3-1 and TRBJ2-5; 10 nucleotides agree with TRBD2. CDR1 and CDR2 from the germline V gene are LGHDT and YNNKEL (reference sequence). With V trimmed by 0 bases and J by 4 bases, 14 bases remained unmatched. This CDR3 is built from 19 residues. The CDR3, as DNA: TGTGCCAGCAGCCAAGATTGGAGAACTAGCGGGATGCCTTTAGAGACCCAGTACTTC. Its translation is CASSQDWRTSGMPLETQYF.

This sequence joins TRBV6-1 and TRBJ2-4; unclear D gene. Trimming pared 7 bases from V and 0 bases from J, leaving 10 bases between. Germline V lookup: CDR1 MNHNS, CDR2 SASEGT. This CDR3 region has 14 residues. DNA of the CDR3: TGTGCCAGCACAGGTCTAGGAGCCAAAAACATTCAGTACTTC. This sequence encodes CASTGLGAKNIQYF.

The sample holds many counts of this clonotype. The chain carries TRBV28 and TRBJ2-7; a weak D match, TRBD2 (6 bases). The V and J ends lost 4 bases and 2 bases respectively, with 24 bases between them. CDR1 is MDHEN and CDR2 is SYDVKM in the germline V gene. The CDR3 has 18 amino acids. The CDR3 spells CASSSQGWEAILTYEQYF. The CDR3 DNA follows: TGTGCCAGCAGTTCCCAGGGCTGGGAGGCCATACTAACCTACGAGCAGTACTTC. The complete variable domain, with remaining parts taken from reference TRBV28 and TRBJ2-7, reads DVKVTQSSRYLVKRTGEKVFLECVQDMDHENMFWYRQDPGLGLRLIYFSYDVKMKEKGDIPEGYSVSREKKERFSLILESASTNQTSMYLCASSSQGWEAILTYEQYFGPGTRLTVT.

This clonotype appeared many times. The gene calls are TRBV2 and TRBJ2-3, with 14 bases identical to TRBD2. In germline, CDR1 is SNHLY, CDR2 FYNNEI. The CDR3 runs 16 residues. V dropped 6 bases and J dropped 6; count of bases not matched to a gene: 8. CDR3: CASSTGTSGSKDTQYF. The CDR3 DNA sequence: TGTGCCAGCAGCACCGGGACTAGCGGGAGTAAGGATACGCAGTATTTT.

This clonotype was counted ten times or more. The chain carries TRBV6-1 and TRBJ1-2, with 10 bases lining up with TRBD1. The length of the CDR3 is 14 residues. V lost 7 bases and J lost 7; bases outside the gene matches: 9. Looked up from germline, CDR1 is MNHNS and CDR2 is SASEGT. The CDR3 coding sequence is TGTGCCAGCAACCCGGACAGGGGGGTCGGTGGCTACACCTTC. Amino acid sequence: CASNPDRGVGGYTF.

CDR3 sequence reads: CASSSGRGSTDTQYF. CDR3 coding DNA: TGTGCCAGTAGCTCCGGGCGAGGAAGCACAGATACGCAGTATTTT. The chain recombines TRBV19 with TRBJ2-3; D ambiguous. CDR3 length: 15 residues. V shed 6 bases and J shed 0 bases, with 13 bases lying between them. Germline CDR1 is LNHDA and CDR2 is SQIVND (reference sequence).

Ten or more counts support this clonotype. The chain links TRBV6-1 to TRBJ1-2; D possibly corresponds to TRBD1 (5 bases). CDR1 and CDR2 (germline): MNHNS, SASEGT. V was shortened by 7 bases and J by 8 bases, with 23 bases between the two germline ends. The CDR3 is 15 residues long. The CDR3 nucleotides read TGTGCCAGCACCATCGACCACAGGAGGGGCGGAGGCTACACCTTC. Amino acid sequence: CASTIDHRRGGGYTF.

This clonotype turned up a few times. V usage is TRBV20-1 and J usage is TRBJ1-3; no clear D. V was trimmed by 3 bases and J by 0 bases, leaving 12 bases between them. The CDR3 has 15 residues. CDR1 is DFQATT, CDR2 SNEGSKA, per germline (reference sequence). The CDR3: CSARFFLDSGNTIYF. As DNA, the CDR3 is TGCAGTGCTAGGTTCTTCCTAGACTCTGGAAACACCATATATTTT.

This clonotype was counted ten times or more. This chain links TRBV20-1 with TRBJ2-7; possibly TRBD2 for D (5 bases). Trimming pared 3 bases from V and 3 bases from J, leaving 12 bases between. Germline V gene sequence: CDR1 DFQATT, CDR2 SNEGSKA (reference sequence). The length of the CDR3 is 13 residues. The CDR3 DNA sequence: TGCAGTGCTAGGGGAGCTAGAGACTACGAGCAGTACTTC. Translating it yields CSARGARDYEQYF.

The CDR3 spells CASSFIATSGTDTQYF. Written as DNA, the CDR3 is TGTGCCAGCAGTTTTATTGCGACTAGCGGCACAGATACGCAGTATTTT. V gene TRBV12-3 or TRBV12-4 combines with J gene TRBJ2-3; 8 bases agree with TRBD2. The CDR3 sequence is 16 residues long. The V gene end was trimmed by 3 bases and the J gene end by 1 base; junction bases not matched to a gene: 6.

The table lists this clonotype with many counts. The genes are TRBV2 and TRBJ1-2, with D tentatively TRBD1 (5 bases). This CDR3 comprises 11 residues. Per germline, CDR1 SNHLY and CDR2 FYNNEI. V was clipped by 6 bases and J by 4 bases, with 6 bases between them. The CDR3 spells CASRTVYGYTF. CDR3 coding DNA: TGTGCCAGCAGGACAGTCTATGGCTACACCTTC. The full variable domain, rest sourced from reference TRBV2 and TRBJ1-2, is EPEVTQTPSHQVTQMGQEVILRCVPISNHLYFYWYRQILGQKVEFLVSFYNNEISEKSEIFDDQFSVERPDGSNFTLKIRSTKLEDSAMYFCASRTVYGYTFGSGTRLTVV.

As regards this clonotype: This likely traces to a read error, being one base from a far larger clone. This chain joins TRBV9 and TRBJ2-7; D uncertain. CDR3 size: 11 residues. The V gene lost 0 bases and the J gene lost 4 bases, with 2 bases spanning the gap. CDR1 SGDLS and CDR2 YYNGEE come from the germline V gene. The CDR3 DNA sequence: TGTGCCAGCAGCGTAGAGTACGAGCAGTACTTC. Protein: CASSVEYEQYF.

The table lists this clonotype with a few counts. This chain connects TRBV2 to TRBJ1-2; 7 bases fit TRBD1. Germline assignment: CDR1 SNHLY and CDR2 FYNNEI. The CDR3 consists of 15 residues. V gave up 4 bases and J gave up 8 bases; unmatched junction bases: 13. The CDR3, as DNA: TGTGCCAGCAGTGTCGAGGGGGCGCAAAGGGGGGGCTACACCTTC. This codes for CASSVEGAQRGGYTF.

This clonotype was recorded at least ten times. This sequence joins TRBV20-1 and TRBJ1-1, with D uncertain. The CDR3 runs to 13 residues. Germline lookup yields CDR1 DFQATT and CDR2 SNEGSKA (reference sequence). The ends were cut back, 4 bases at V and 0 bases at J, with 9 bases in the middle. The CDR3 is CSATGSVNTEAFF. CDR3 DNA sequence: TGCAGTGCTACCGGAAGCGTGAACACTGAAGCTTTCTTT.

This clonotype showed up many times. The chain uses TRBV7-2 and TRBJ2-2; D is unclear. Germline loops: CDR1 SGHTA, CDR2 FQGNSA. This CDR3 is 14 amino acids long. The V and J ends lost 5 bases and 2 bases respectively, with 9 bases between them. The chain's CDR3 is CASSPTRNTGELFF. The CDR3 DNA is TGTGCCAGCAGCCCGACAAGAAACACCGGGGAGCTGTTTTTT.